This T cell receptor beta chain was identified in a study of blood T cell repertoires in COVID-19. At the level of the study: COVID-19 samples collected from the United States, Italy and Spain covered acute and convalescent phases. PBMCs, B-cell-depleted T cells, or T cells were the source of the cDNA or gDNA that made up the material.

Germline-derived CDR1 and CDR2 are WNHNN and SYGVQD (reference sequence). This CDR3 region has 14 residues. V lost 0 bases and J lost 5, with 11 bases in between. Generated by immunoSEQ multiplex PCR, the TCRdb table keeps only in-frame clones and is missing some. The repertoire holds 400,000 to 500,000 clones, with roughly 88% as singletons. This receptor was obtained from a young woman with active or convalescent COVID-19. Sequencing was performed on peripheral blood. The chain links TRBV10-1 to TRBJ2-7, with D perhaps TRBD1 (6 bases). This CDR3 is CASSESARGHEQYF. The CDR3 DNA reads TGCGCCAGCAGTGAGTCCGCCAGGGGACACGAGCAGTACTTC.